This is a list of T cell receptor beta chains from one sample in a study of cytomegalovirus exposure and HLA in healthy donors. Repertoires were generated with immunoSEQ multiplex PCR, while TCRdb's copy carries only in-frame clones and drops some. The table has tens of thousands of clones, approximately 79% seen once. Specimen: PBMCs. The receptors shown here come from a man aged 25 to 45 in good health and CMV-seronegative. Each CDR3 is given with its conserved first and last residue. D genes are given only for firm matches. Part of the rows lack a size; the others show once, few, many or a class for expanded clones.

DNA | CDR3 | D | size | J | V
TGTGCCAGCAGTTTTTCCGGGGAAGGAGATGAAAAACTGTTTTTT | CASSFSGEGDEKLFF | - | once | TRBJ1-4 | TRBV27
TGTGCCAGCAGACGACAGGACTATGGCTACACCTTC | CASRRQDYGYTF | - | once | TRBJ1-2 | TRBV6-6
TGTGCCAGCAGCTCACAAATTTCCTACGAGCAGTACTTC | CASSSQISYEQYF | - | few | TRBJ2-7 | TRBV7-9
TGTGCCAGCAGCCACCTGGGACAGGGAGACTATGGCTACACCTTC | CASSHLGQGDYGYTF | TRBD1 | - | TRBJ1-2 | TRBV13
TGTGCCTGGGGTACAGGGTCCTACGAGCAGTACTTC | CAWGTGSYEQYF | - | - | TRBJ2-7 | TRBV30
TGTGCCAGCAGCTTTGACAGGTACAATGAGCAGTTCTTC | CASSFDRYNEQFF | - | - | TRBJ2-1 | TRBV13
TGTGCCAGCAGTTTAACCCGAGATTCACCCCTCCACTTT | CASSLTRDSPLHF | - | - | TRBJ1-6 | TRBV27
TGTGCCAGCAGCTTGGGGACTAGCGGGGGGACAGATACGCAGTATTTT | CASSLGTSGGTDTQYF | TRBD2 | - | TRBJ2-3 | TRBV5-4
TGCAGCGTGGTTGACAGCTATGGCTACACCTTC | CSVVDSYGYTF | - | - | TRBJ1-2 | TRBV29-1
TGCAGCGTTGAGACAGTTAATGAAAAACTGTTTTTT | CSVETVNEKLFF | - | - | TRBJ1-4 | TRBV29-1
TGTGCCAGCAGCTACCGACAGGGGGCGAACACAGATACGCAGTATTTT | CASSYRQGANTDTQYF | TRBD1 | - | TRBJ2-3 | TRBV5-4
TGTGCCAGCAGCTTAGCTCTAGCGGGGGGAGCAGATACGCAGTATTTT | CASSLALAGGADTQYF | TRBD2 | - | TRBJ2-3 | TRBV7-2
TGTGCCTGGAGTGTACGCGCGCGGGGGGCAGGATCACCCCTCCACTTT | CAWSVRARGAGSPLHF | - | - | TRBJ1-6 | TRBV30
TGTGCCAGCAGTCGGGACAGGGGCCAGGAGACCCAGTACTTC | CASSRDRGQETQYF | TRBD1 | - | TRBJ2-5 | TRBV2
TGTGCCAGCAGCCAAGTGCCGTCGAGGGAATTAGCTGAAGCTTTCTTT | CASSQVPSRELAEAFF | - | - | TRBJ1-1 | TRBV14
TGTGCCAGCACTCATCCACAGGGACAGAACTATGGCTACACCTTC | CASTHPQGQNYGYTF | TRBD1 | few | TRBJ1-2 | TRBV6-1
TGTGCCAGCAGGGTATCGATTCGGGGGACCTTGAACACTGAAGCTTTCTTT | CASRVSIRGTLNTEAFF | - | - | TRBJ1-1 | TRBV28
TGTGCCAGCAGTGACACCGACAGGGGGAATGAGCAGTTCTTC | CASSDTDRGNEQFF | TRBD1 | - | TRBJ2-1 | TRBV6-4
TGTGCCAGCAGCGGGAGGGCAGGGGAGGGCACTGAAGCTTTCTTT | CASSGRAGEGTEAFF | - | - | TRBJ1-1 | TRBV9
TGTGCCAGCAGGTTACAGGGTTTCAATCAGCCCCAGCATTTT | CASRLQGFNQPQHF | - | - | TRBJ1-5 | TRBV7-2
TGTGCCAGCAGTTCCATCGGGACAGGGGGAATAGATGGCTACACCTTC | CASSSIGTGGIDGYTF | TRBD1 | few | TRBJ1-2 | TRBV27
TGTGCCAGCAGCGTAGAGGGAGCTTCTGAAGCTTTCTTT | CASSVEGASEAFF | - | - | TRBJ1-1 | TRBV9
TGTGCCAGCAGCCAGAGCAGGGGTACCGGGGAGCTGTTTTTT | CASSQSRGTGELFF | - | few | TRBJ2-2 | TRBV4-2
TGTGCCTGGAGTGTACGTACCAGGGGGGCTGGAAACACCATATATTTT | CAWSVRTRGAGNTIYF | TRBD1 | - | TRBJ1-3 | TRBV30
TGCGCCAGCAGCCCAAAGGGGATAGGACAGGGAGACGAGCAGTACTTC | CASSPKGIGQGDEQYF | TRBD1 | - | TRBJ2-7 | TRBV4-1
TGTGCCAGCAGGCGAACCGATCGGGGCACTGAAGCTTTCTTT | CASRRTDRGTEAFF | - | few | TRBJ1-1 | TRBV6-5
TGTGCCAGCACCGTAGCCCTCGGGAACACTGAAGCTTTCTTT | CASTVALGNTEAFF | - | - | TRBJ1-1 | TRBV7-9
TGTGCCAGCAGCTCGGGACAGGGCCGTGAAGCTTTCTTT | CASSSGQGREAFF | TRBD1 | - | TRBJ1-1 | TRBV13
TGTGCCAGTAGTATCGGCAGGCAAGAGACCCAGTACTTC | CASSIGRQETQYF | - | - | TRBJ2-5 | TRBV19
TGTGCCAGTCTCAGCGCAAGTTCCTATAATTCACCCCTCCACTTT | CASLSASSYNSPLHF | - | - | TRBJ1-6 | TRBV28
TGTGCCAGCAGCTTAGGATTAAGTAGGACAGCCCCCTACAATGAGCAGTTCTTC | CASSLGLSRTAPYNEQFF | - | - | TRBJ2-1 | TRBV7-8
TGTGCCAGCAGGGTGAGACGGGGGGGAGATACTGAAGCTTTCTTT | CASRVRRGGDTEAFF | - | - | TRBJ1-1 | TRBV6-5
TGTGCCAGCTCACGACCGGAGGGTGTCTATGGCTACACCTTC | CASSRPEGVYGYTF | - | - | TRBJ1-2 | TRBV28
TGTGCCAGCAGTGGACAGGGTTCACCCCTCCACTTT | CASSGQGSPLHF | TRBD1 | - | TRBJ1-6 | TRBV5-4
TGCGCCAGCAGCCTACAGACAGTGAACACTGAAGCTTTCTTT | CASSLQTVNTEAFF | - | - | TRBJ1-1 | TRBV5-1
TGCGCCAGCAGCTTGGGGGACAGCGCAGAGACCCAGTACTTC | CASSLGDSAETQYF | TRBD1 | - | TRBJ2-5 | TRBV5-1
TGTGCCTGGACACAGGGTGCAGAGGTCGAGCAGTACTTC | CAWTQGAEVEQYF | - | - | TRBJ2-7 | TRBV30